This T cell receptor beta chain was profiled in a study of blood T cells in healthy people across ages. Next came a second PCR, run for about 6 to 11 cycles, which used a sample-barcoded 5' primer along with a J-beta primer mix. TCRdb re-called the 5' RACE reads through MiXCR, storing one row per CDR3 protein. There are just under 550,000 distinct CDR3 sequences in the sample; less than 25% occur only once, and under 9% lies in the top ten. Extraction yielded at least 5 micrograms of total RNA per sample. This CDR3 has 16 residues. Germline CDR1 is SGHTA and CDR2 is FQGNSA. The V and J ends lost 5 bases and 4 bases, in that order; junction bases with no gene match: 13. This same sample was also part of a study on T cells of mothers and their children.

Sequencing was done on a sample of blood. V usage is TRBV7-2 and J usage is TRBJ1-2; 7 bases match TRBD1. This sequence was found in a boy aged 5 to 17 in good health. The CDR3 region is CASSTGPGQTTYGYTF. For the CDR3, the DNA is TGTGCCAGCAGCACAGGACCGGGACAGACTACCTATGGCTACACCTTC.